The rows below give T cell receptor beta chains drawn from one sample of a study of technical replicates of blood from several donors. TCRdb's table, derived via immunoSEQ multiplex PCR, lists solely in-frame clones and lacks some. The profile shows 60,000 to 90,000 clones, 97% of them singletons. What was sequenced was T cells isolated from PBMCs. These receptors were taken from a human donor in good health. CDR3s include the opening cysteine and the closing phenylalanine or tryptophan. Each record gives: D gene, clone size, CDR3 length, J gene, V gene, CDR3 protein, CDR3 DNA. D genes are given only for firm matches. The listing skips clone size in some rows; elsewhere it reads once, few, many or a size class.

. . 15 TRBJ1-4 TRBV11-2 CASSPYGTSNEKLFF TGTGCCAGCAGCCCCTACGGGACTTCCAATGAAAAACTGTTTTTT
TRBD2 . 15 TRBJ2-7 TRBV25-1 CASSESRTSGNEQYF TGTGCCAGCAGTGAATCAAGGACTAGCGGGAACGAGCAGTACTTC
. . 16 TRBJ1-1 TRBV4-1 CASSQEGVLMNTEAFF TGCGCCAGCAGCCAAGAGGGAGTCCTCATGAACACTGAAGCTTTCTTT
. . 12 TRBJ1-3 TRBV30 CAWTGSGNTIYF TGTGCCTGGACGGGCTCTGGAAACACCATATATTTT
. once 14 TRBJ2-2 TRBV30 CAWSVQGRTGELFF TGTGCCTGGAGTGTACAGGGACGCACCGGGGAGCTGTTTTTT
. once 15 TRBJ1-2 TRBV2 CASSDLGEDSYGYTF TGTGCCAGCAGTGATTTAGGGGAAGATTCCTATGGCTACACCTTC
. once 11 TRBJ2-5 TRBV5-4 CASSLDHTQYF TGTGCCAGCAGCTTGGATCATACCCAGTACTTC
. . 11 TRBJ2-2 TRBV29-1 CSVGRAGELFF TGCAGCGTTGGCCGCGCCGGGGAGCTGTTTTTT
. . 13 TRBJ2-7 TRBV11-2 CASSLDRRREQYF TGTGCCAGCAGCTTAGACCGACGGCGGGAGCAGTACTTC
. once 15 TRBJ1-5 TRBV28 CASSFPSGDNQPQHF TGTGCCAGCAGTTTCCCCTCAGGGGACAATCAGCCCCAGCATTTT
TRBD1 once 13 TRBJ2-7 TRBV9 CASSVGQTYEQYF TGTGCCAGCAGCGTGGGACAGACCTACGAGCAGTACTTC